Listed below are T cell receptor beta chains from one sample, sequenced in a study of glioma-infiltrating T cells. MiXCR, applied by TCRdb to the multiplex PCR reads, yields one record per CDR3 protein. This sample has around 93,000 distinct CDR3 sequences; around 37% occur once, and the top ten carry 30% to 40%. Sequencing was done on a sample of glioma tissue, nonneoplastic brain tissue, or PBMCs (not recorded which). These TCRs come from a human donor with low-grade glioma or glioblastoma, undergoing nonglioma brain surgery, or in good health (not recorded which). Each CDR3 is given without its conserved first and last residue.

V	CDR3
TRBV12-3/TRBV12-4	ASRLGTGTQPQH
TRBV6-2/TRBV6-3	ASSYSTGNEQL
TRBV2	ASSEARGGYNEQF
TRBV7-9	ASSLEAVNYGYT
TRBV28	ASSMGRNNSPLH
TRBV19	ASSILQGVNIQY
TRBV3-1	ASSSSDRESGYT
TRBV29-1	SVGWKEGETQY
TRBV29-1	SVETGGPNTYNEQF
TRBV28	ASTQQGAYETRY
TRBV19	ASSIRSGGYNEQF
TRBV5-6	ASSLNRDRAVEAF
TRBV28	ASRLDRAVF
TRBV18	ASSPWDTWRTEAF
TRBV19	ASSISQLSGANVLT
TRBV7-6	ASSPQEQYTDTQY
TRBV6-2/TRBV6-3	ASQGQPQETQY
TRBV30	AWRTFTPTGELF
TRBV6-6	ASSLAGGGGYEQY
TRBV5-1	ASSLAGSGSYNEQF
TRBV7-9	ASSSTGEETQY
TRBV10-3	AIGQDSYNEQF
TRBV6-2/TRBV6-3	ASSYLRTGGLYEQY
TRBV30	AWSVQGPSKDTQY
TRBV5-4	ASSLGSGVRSYNEQF
TRBV29-1	SVVDSYTGELF
TRBV7-9	ASSFFWGTGELARNYEQY
TRBV20-1	SAPRQGPYGYT
TRBV5-1	ASSVQGQISTDTQY
TRBV2	ASSVNYQETQY
TRBV20-1	SARPQETQYLCASSRTEYGYT
TRBV12-3/TRBV12-4	ASSPGGAGNQPQH
TRBV20-1	SASGRRTDTQY
TRBV2	ASSGGTSGEQY
TRBV3-1	ASSQVASGRGRTGELF
TRBV4-1	ASSQDPGTLNTGELF
TRBV19	ASSDNPGQGTTGELF
TRBV3-1	ASSQDRVYEQY
TRBV19	ASSINAAYNEQF
TRBV6-5	ASSYSGGASGQY
TRBV28	ASRISQGAAQPQN
TRBV7-2	ASRIGQGAPSEQY
TRBV7-8	ASKEGSGGFYGYT
TRBV20-1	SARDPGMYYQY